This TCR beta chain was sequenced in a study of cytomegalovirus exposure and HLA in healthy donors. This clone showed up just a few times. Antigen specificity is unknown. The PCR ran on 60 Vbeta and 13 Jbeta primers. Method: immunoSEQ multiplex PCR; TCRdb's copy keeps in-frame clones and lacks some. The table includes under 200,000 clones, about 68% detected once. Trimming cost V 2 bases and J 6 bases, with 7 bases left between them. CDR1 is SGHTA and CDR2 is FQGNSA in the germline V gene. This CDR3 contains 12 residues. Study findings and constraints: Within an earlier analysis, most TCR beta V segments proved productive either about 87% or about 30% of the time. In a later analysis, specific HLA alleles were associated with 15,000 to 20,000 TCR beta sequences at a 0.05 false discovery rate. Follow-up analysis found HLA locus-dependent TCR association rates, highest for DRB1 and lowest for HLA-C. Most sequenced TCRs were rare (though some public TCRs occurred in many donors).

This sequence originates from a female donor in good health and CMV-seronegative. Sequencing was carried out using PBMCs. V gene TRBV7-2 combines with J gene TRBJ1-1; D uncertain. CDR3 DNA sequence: TGTGCCAGCAGCTTATTCAGGTCTGAAGCTTTCTTT. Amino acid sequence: CASSLFRSEAFF.